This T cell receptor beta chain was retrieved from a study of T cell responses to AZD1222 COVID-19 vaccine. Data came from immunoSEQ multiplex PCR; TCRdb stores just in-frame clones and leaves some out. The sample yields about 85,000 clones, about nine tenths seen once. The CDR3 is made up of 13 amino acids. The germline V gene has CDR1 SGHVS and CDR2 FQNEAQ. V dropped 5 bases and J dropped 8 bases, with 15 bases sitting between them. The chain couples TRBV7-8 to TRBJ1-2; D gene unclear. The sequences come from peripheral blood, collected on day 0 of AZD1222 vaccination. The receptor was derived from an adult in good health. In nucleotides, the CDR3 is TGTGCCAGCAGCCGCACCACCCACGCGGGCTACACCTTC. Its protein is CASSRTTHAGYTF.